This TCR beta chain stems from a study of identical twins. There are many counts of this clonotype. A single record per CDR3 protein comes from TCRdb applying MiXCR to the 5' RACE reads. The repertoire consists of fewer than 250,000 distinct CDR3 sequences, with about 7.5% occurring once and the leading ten covering around 2.1%. This sample was shared with a second study, whose subject was yellow fever vaccine responses in identical twins.

This TCR derives from a woman younger than 35 in good health. Sequencing was done on a sample of memory (CD45RO+) T cells sorted from blood.

The CDR3 bases are TGTGCCAGCAGTTTGCGGGACAGGGCTGGGACCCAGTACTTC. Amino acid sequence: CASSLRDRAGTQYF. V gene TRBV12-3 or TRBV12-4 combines with J gene TRBJ2-5; 9 bases match TRBD1. Trimming removed 3 bases from V and 7 bases from J; junction bases left unmatched: 6. The length of the CDR3 is 14 residues.